The clone carrying this T cell receptor (beta chain) showed up many times. Its antigen is as yet unknown. The authors prepared the TCRbeta library with unique molecular identifiers. TCRdb analysed the PCR reads with MiXCR anew, one entry per CDR3 protein. The data contain about a million distinct CDR3 sequences, less than 30% of them singletons. The CDR3 totals 15 residues. Germline trimming cut 1 base from V and 7 bases from J; bases unmatched to any gene: 9. CDR1 and CDR2 from the germline V gene are LGHDT and YNNKEL (reference sequence). The sample belongs to a study of T-cell reconstitution after alpha-beta-depleted transplantation in children. Study-level points and caveats: Reportedly, alpha-beta T cells present about two months post-transplant originated from several hundred expanded clones of graft origin.

This sequence joins TRBV3-1 and TRBJ2-7; 8 bases are shared with TRBD2. The receptor was isolated from a boy in the first two years of life who had a stem cell transplant for SCID, so the T cells may come from the graft donor. Sequenced here: PBMCs, mostly from graft donor cells, sampled 360 days after TCRalphabeta/CD19-depleted stem cell transplant. The CDR3 DNA reads TGTGCCAGCAGCCAAGGAATTGGACCGGGAGGGGAGCAGTACTTC. Its translation is CASSQGIGPGGEQYF.